What follows describes a single T cell receptor beta chain. The sample holds a few counts of this clone. This receptor's antigen is unknown. Qualities for individual bases were not recorded, and no much larger clone is one base off. This entry comes from a study of blood T cell repertoires in COVID-19 (TCRdb year 2020). Concerning the study at large: Collaborator samples came from the United States, Italy and Spain and covered acute and convalescent phases of COVID-19. The material from the prospective study consisted of cDNA or gDNA derived from T cells, B-cell-depleted T cells, or PBMCs. The dataset comprised deeply sampled blood TCRbeta repertoires from subjects exposed to, actively infected with, or recovered from COVID-19. The repertoires were released in a freely available public database meant as a resource for research on the immune response to SARS-CoV-2. The samples were drawn from the first 160 participants of the ongoing ImmuneRACE study and from 950 to 1,500 subjects provided by 6 global collaborators. The sample metadata nearly always contained a de-identified subject ID, COVID-19 status, age in years and sex. Where available, HLA class I and class II types were taken from metadata supplied by the sample provider and were not determined by assay-based typing. The research as a whole found: The amount of clinical and demographic metadata varied by source and participant and was provided uncurated.

TCRbeta CDR3 regions were amplified from genomic DNA using the immunoSEQ Assay, a bias-controlled multiplex PCR. Per the source publication's procedure: Within the assay, amplification of reference gene primers was used to estimate how many nucleated cells each sample contained. To quantify the absolute abundance of each unique TCRbeta CDR3 rearrangement, sequence reads were collapsed and filtered. For each sample, productive Simpson clonality was calculated as the square root of Simpson's diversity index across productive rearrangements. TCRdb stores this immuneACCESS table with in-frame sequences only. Part of the clones is absent; in the studies checked, under half of the shortfall reflects unresolved V genes, and no reason is known for the rest. Clone size and V and J calls were adopted from that table, with D and trimming inferred from the DNA. The sample records roughly 100,000 clones, around 86% of which are singletons. Of the sample, roughly two fifths falls within the top ten clones.

Whole blood was collected in K2EDTA tubes by collaborating institutions according to the institutions' own protocols. For TCRbeta analysis, collaborators shipped samples as frozen whole blood, isolated PBMCs, or DNA extracted from either of those sample types. CDR1 and CDR2 are read off the germline V gene (reference sequence) as SEHNR and FQNEAQ. The germline ends are 13 bases apart after V is trimmed by 5 bases and J by 1 base. The CDR3 measures 15 amino acids from cysteine to phenylalanine. Only the CDR3 DNA stays, 45 bases, in frame from base 1. The sequencing sample was made of peripheral blood. Here the chain combines TRBV7-9 and TRBJ2-3; D gene: possibly TRBD2, on 5 matching bases. The receptor was derived from an elderly man with acute or convalescent COVID-19. This receptor carries the CDR3 CASSPRTWRTDTQYF. The bases are TGTGCCAGCAGCCCACGGACTTGGCGCACAGATACGCAGTATTTT.